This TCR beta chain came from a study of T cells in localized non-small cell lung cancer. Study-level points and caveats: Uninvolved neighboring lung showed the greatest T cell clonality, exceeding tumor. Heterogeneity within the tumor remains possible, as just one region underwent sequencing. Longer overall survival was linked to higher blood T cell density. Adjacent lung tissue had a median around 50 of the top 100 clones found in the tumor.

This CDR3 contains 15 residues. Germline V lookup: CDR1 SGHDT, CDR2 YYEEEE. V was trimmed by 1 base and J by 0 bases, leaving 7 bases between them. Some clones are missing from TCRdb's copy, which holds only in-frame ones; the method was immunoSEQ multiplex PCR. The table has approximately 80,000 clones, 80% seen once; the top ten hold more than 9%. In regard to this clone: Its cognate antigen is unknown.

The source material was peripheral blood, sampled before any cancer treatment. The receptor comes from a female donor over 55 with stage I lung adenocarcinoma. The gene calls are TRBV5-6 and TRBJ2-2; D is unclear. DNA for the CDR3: TGTGCCAGCAGCTTGTTGCTTACGAACACCGGGGAGCTGTTTTTT. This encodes CASSLLLTNTGELFF.